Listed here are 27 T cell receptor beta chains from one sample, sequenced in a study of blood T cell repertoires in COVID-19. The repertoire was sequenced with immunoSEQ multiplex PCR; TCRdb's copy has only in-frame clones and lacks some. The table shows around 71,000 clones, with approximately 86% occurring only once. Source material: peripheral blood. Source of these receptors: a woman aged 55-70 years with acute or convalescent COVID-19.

CDR3 coding DNA: TGTGCCAGTAGTTCTAGGGGGGAGACCCAGTACTTC. This encodes CASSSRGETQYF. The rearrangement uses TRBV19 and TRBJ2-5; D is possibly TRBD1 (6 bases). Germline V gives CDR1 LNHDA, CDR2 SQIVND (reference sequence). The V and J ends lost 5 bases and 5 bases respectively, with 9 bases between them. The CDR3 totals 12 residues.

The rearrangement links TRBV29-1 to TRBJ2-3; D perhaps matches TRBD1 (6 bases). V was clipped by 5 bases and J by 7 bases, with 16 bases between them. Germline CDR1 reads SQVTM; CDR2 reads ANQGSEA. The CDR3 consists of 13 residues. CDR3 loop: CSVLQGPSNTQYF. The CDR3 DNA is TGCAGCGTTCTCCAGGGGCCCTCCAATACGCAGTATTTT.

The CDR3 coding sequence is TGTGCCAGCAGCTCTCGAAGCGGGGACTCCTACAATGAGCAGTTCTTC. This sequence encodes CASSSRSGDSYNEQFF. The genes are TRBV11-2 and TRBJ2-1, with TRBD2 matching over 7 bases. CDR1 SGHAT and CDR2 FQNNGV come from the germline V gene. The CDR3 runs 16 residues. Trimming cost V 4 bases and J 0 bases; bases outside gene matches: 6.

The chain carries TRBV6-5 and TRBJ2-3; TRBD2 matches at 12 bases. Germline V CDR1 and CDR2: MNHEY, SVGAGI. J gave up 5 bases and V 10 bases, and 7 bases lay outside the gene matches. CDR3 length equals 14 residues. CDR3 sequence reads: CATAGLAGRDTQYF. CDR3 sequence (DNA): TGTGCCACTGCGGGACTAGCGGGCCGAGATACGCAGTATTTT.

CDR3 coding DNA: TGTGCCAGCAGCCTACCGGAGCGGGGGTATTACAATGAGCAGTTCTTC. It encodes CASSLPERGYYNEQFF. The rearrangement joins TRBV28 to TRBJ2-1, with 8 nucleotides matching TRBD2. CDR1 MDHEN and CDR2 SYDVKM come from the germline V gene. The CDR3 has 16 amino acids. The ends lost 6 bases at V and 4 bases at J; junction bases unmatched: 11.

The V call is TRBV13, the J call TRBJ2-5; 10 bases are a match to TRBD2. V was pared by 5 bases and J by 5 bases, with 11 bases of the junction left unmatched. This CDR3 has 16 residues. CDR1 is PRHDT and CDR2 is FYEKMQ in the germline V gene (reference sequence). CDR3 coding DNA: TGTGCCAGCAGCCCGCAACTAGCGGGGTCCGAGGAGACCCAGTACTTC. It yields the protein CASSPQLAGSEETQYF. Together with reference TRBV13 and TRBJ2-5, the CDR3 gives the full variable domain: AAGVIQSPRHLIKEKRETATLKCYPIPRHDTVYWYQQGPGQDPQFLISFYEKMQSDKGSIPDRFSAQQFSDYHSELNMSSLELGDSALYFCASSPQLAGSEETQYFGPGTRLLVL.

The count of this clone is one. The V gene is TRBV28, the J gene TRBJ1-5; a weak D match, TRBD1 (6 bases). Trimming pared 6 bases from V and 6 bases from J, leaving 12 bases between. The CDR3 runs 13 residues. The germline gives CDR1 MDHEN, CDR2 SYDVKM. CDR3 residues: CASRATGSQPQHF. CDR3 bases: TGTGCCAGCAGGGCCACAGGGAGTCAGCCCCAGCATTTT.

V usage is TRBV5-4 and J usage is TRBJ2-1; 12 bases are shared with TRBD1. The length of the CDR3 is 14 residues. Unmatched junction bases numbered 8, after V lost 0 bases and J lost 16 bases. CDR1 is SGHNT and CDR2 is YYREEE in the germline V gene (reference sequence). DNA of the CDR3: TGTGCCAGCAGCTTGGCCGGGACAGGGGGCGTAAATTTCTTC. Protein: CASSLAGTGGVNFF.

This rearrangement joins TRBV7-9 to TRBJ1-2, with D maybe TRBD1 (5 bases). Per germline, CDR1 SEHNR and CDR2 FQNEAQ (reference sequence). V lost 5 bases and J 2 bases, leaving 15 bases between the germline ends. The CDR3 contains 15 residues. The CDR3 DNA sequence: TGTGCCAGCAGCCCTAGGCAGGGCCCCAACTATGGCTACACCTTC. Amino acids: CASSPRQGPNYGYTF.

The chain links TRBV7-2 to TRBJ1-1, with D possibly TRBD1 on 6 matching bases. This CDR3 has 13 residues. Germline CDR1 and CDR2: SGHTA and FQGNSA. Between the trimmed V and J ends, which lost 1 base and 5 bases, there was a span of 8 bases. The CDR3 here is CASSLEGVTEAFF. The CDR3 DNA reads TGTGCCAGCAGCTTAGAGGGGGTTACTGAAGCTTTCTTT.

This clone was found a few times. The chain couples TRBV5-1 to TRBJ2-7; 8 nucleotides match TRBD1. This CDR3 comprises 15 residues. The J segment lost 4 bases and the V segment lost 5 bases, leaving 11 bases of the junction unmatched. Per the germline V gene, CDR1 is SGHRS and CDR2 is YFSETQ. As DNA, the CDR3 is TGCGCCAGCAGTAAGGACAGGGTAGGGATGTACGAGCAGTACTTC. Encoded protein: CASSKDRVGMYEQYF.

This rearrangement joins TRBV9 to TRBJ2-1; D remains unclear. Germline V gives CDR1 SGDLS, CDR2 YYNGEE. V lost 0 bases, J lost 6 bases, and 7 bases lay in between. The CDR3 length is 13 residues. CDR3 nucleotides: TGTGCCAGCAGCGTAGTGTCGAGCAATGAGCAGTTCTTC. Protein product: CASSVVSSNEQFF.

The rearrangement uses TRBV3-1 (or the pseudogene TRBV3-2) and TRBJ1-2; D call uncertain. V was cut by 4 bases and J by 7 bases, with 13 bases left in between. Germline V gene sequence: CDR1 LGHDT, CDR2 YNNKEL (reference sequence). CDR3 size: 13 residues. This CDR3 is CASSPTGSGGYTF. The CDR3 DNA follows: TGTGCCAGCAGCCCTACCGGGTCTGGTGGCTACACCTTC.

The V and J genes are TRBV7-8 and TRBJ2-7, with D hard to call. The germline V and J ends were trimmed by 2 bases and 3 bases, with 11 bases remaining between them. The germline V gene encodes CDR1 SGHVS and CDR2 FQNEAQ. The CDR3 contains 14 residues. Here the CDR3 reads CASSLHPQLYEQYF. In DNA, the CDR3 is TGTGCCAGCAGCTTACATCCTCAACTCTACGAGCAGTACTTC.

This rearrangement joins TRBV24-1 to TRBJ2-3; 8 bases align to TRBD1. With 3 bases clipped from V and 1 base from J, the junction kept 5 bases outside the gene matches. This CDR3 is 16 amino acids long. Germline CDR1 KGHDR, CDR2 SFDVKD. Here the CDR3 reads CATSDPGGAGTDTQYF. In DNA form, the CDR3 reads TGTGCCACCAGTGATCCAGGGGGCGCCGGCACAGATACGCAGTATTTT.

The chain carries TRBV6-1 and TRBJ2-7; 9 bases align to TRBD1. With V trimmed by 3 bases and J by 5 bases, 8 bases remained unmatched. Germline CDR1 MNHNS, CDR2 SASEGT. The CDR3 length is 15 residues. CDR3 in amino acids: CASSEEGTGKDEQYF. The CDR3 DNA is TGTGCCAGCAGTGAGGAGGGGACAGGGAAGGACGAGCAGTACTTC.

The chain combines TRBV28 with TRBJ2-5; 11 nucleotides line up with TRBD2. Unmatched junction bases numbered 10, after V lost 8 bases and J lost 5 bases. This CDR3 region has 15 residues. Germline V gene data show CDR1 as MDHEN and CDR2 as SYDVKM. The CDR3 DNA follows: TGTGCCAGCGGTAGCGGGGGGGTTGAGGACGAGACCCAGTACTTC. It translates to CASGSGGVEDETQYF.

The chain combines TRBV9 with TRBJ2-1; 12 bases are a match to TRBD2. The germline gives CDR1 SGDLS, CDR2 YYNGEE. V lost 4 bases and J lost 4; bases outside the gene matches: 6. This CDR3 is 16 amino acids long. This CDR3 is CASSPGTSGLYNEQFF. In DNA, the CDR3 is TGTGCCAGCAGCCCCGGGACTAGCGGGCTTTACAATGAGCAGTTCTTC.

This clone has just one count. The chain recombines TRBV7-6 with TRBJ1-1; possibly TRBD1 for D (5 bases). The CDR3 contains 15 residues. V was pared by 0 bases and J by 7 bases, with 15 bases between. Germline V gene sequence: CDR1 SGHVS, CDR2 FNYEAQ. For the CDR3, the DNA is TGTGCCAGCAGCTTAGCGCCCAACAGGATGATTGAAGCTTTCTTT. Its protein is CASSLAPNRMIEAFF.

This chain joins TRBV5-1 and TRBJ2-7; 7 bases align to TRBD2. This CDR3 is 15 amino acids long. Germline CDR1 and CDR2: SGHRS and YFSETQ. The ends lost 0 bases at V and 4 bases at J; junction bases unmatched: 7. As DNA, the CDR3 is TGCGCCAGCAGCTTGGTACCTAGCGGAGTTTACGAGCAGTACTTC. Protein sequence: CASSLVPSGVYEQYF.

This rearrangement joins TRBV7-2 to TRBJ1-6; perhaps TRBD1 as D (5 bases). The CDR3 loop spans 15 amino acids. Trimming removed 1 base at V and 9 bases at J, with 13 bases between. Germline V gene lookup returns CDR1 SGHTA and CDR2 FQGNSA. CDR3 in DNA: TGTGCCAGCAGCTTAGGGCAGGGAAACGGTTCACCCCTCCACTTT. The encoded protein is CASSLGQGNGSPLHF.

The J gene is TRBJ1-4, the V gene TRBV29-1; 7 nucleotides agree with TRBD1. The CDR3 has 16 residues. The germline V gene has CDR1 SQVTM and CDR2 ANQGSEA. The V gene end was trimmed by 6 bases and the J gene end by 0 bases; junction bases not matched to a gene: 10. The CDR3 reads CSVGGTADATNEKLFF. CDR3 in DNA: TGCAGCGTCGGTGGGACAGCCGACGCAACTAATGAAAAACTGTTTTTT.

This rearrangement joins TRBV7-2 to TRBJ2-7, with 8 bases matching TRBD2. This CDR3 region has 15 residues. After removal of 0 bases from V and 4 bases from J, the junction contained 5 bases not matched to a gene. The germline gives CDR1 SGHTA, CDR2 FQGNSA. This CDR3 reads CASSLASGTQYEQYF. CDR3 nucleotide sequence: TGTGCCAGCAGCTTAGCTAGCGGGACACAGTACGAGCAGTACTTC.

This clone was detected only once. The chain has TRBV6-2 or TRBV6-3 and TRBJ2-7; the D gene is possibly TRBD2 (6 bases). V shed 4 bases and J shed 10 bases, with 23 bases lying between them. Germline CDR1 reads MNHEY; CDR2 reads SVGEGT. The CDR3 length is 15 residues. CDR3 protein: CASSSPGTPPTEQYF. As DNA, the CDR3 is TGTGCCAGCAGTTCCCCCGGGACTCCCCCGACGGAACAGTACTTC.

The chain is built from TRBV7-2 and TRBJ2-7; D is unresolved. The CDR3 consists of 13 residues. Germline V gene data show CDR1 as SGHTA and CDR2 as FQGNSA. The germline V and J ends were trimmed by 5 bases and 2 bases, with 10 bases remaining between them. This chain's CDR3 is CASSPGLPYEQYF. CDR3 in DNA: TGTGCCAGCAGCCCCGGTCTTCCCTACGAGCAGTACTTC.

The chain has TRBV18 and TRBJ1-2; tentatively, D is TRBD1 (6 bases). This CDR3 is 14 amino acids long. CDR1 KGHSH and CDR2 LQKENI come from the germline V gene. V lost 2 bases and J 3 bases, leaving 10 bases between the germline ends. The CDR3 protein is CASSPGGEDYGYTF. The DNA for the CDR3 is TGTGCCAGCTCACCAGGGGGCGAGGACTATGGCTACACCTTC.

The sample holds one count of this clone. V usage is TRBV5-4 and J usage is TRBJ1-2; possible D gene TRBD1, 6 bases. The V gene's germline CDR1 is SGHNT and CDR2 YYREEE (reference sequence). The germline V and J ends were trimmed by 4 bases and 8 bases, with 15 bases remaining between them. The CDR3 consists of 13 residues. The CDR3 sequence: CASSRPGVRGYTF. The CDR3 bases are TGTGCCAGCAGCCGACCAGGGGTTCGGGGCTACACCTTC.